The rows below give T cell receptor beta chains drawn from one sample of a study of blood T cell repertoires in COVID-19. Profiled with immunoSEQ multiplex PCR; TCRdb holds only in-frame clones, not every one. The sample holds roughly 240,000 clones, 85% seen once. The sequenced material came from PBMCs or T cells enriched from blood (not recorded which). The receptors derive from a woman aged 50 to 60 with acute COVID-19. The conserved cysteine and the conserved F or W are not part of the CDR3 here.

j_call v_call cdr3_aa
TRBJ2-3 TRBV19 ASSMGGGGADTQY
TRBJ1-1 TRBV19 ASRETQGRGTEAF
TRBJ1-2 TRBV5-1 ASSLGQNYGYT
TRBJ2-7 TRBV6-5 ASSPRDFGEQY
TRBJ1-5 TRBV12-2 ASRLVRGKGMARNQPQH
TRBJ1-5 TRBV19 ASSAGTAPNQPQH
TRBJ1-1 TRBV5-1 ASRKQGAETEAF
TRBJ2-5 TRBV10-1 ASSEGAFETQY
TRBJ2-7 TRBV5-6 ASSWEGTGNYEQY
TRBJ2-1 TRBV5-1 ASSLALSSYNEQF
TRBJ1-5 TRBV7-9 ASSRSAGTGGNQPQH
TRBJ1-2 TRBV9 ASSVDLLNYGYT
TRBJ1-4 TRBV18 ASSRQRANEKLF
TRBJ2-1 TRBV4-3 ASSQAPSGGGTSGDNEQF
TRBJ1-2 TRBV4-3 ASSQSGAIPSRYGYT
TRBJ1-1 TRBV28 ASSSLGDTEAF
TRBJ2-3 TRBV5-1 ASSIQGARGADTQY
TRBJ1-2 TRBV19 ASSDEGGGDYGYT
TRBJ2-5 TRBV7-2 ASREGRETQY
TRBJ2-7 TRBV6-1 ASSERGYEQY